These T cell receptor beta chains were read from a single sample in a study of blood T cell repertoires in COVID-19. Some clones are missing from TCRdb's copy, which holds only in-frame ones; the method was immunoSEQ multiplex PCR. The repertoire holds about 120,000 clones, with approximately 87% as singletons. The specimen sequenced was peripheral blood. The source is a woman in her forties or fifties with acute or convalescent COVID-19. Both conserved end residues are part of each CDR3. D genes are given only for firm matches. Not every row has a clone size; where given, it reads once, few, many or a size class.

d_call	v_call	clone_size	j_call	cdr3_nt	cdr3_aa
TRBD1	TRBV3-1/TRBV3-2	NA	TRBJ1-2	TGTGCCAGCAGCCTTCAGGGGGCACGGGGCTACACCTTC	CASSLQGARGYTF
NA	TRBV10-3	NA	TRBJ2-7	TGTGCCGCAGGTACATCCTACGAGCAGTACTTC	CAAGTSYEQYF
TRBD1	TRBV4-2	few	TRBJ1-2	TGTGCCAGCAGCAAATACGGACAGGGGGACAATGGCTACACCTTC	CASSKYGQGDNGYTF
TRBD1	TRBV18	NA	TRBJ1-2	TGTGCCAGCTCACCCTCCGGGACAGGGACATTTTCCGGAGGCTACACCTTC	CASSPSGTGTFSGGYTF
NA	TRBV11-2	NA	TRBJ2-7	TGTGCCAGCAGCCAGCCGGGACTCGCGAGGGGCTACGAGCAGTACTTC	CASSQPGLARGYEQYF
TRBD2	TRBV9	once	TRBJ2-1	TGTGCCAGCAGCGTAGACGGACTTCGGGAGGGGGCCTACAATGAGCAGTTCTTC	CASSVDGLREGAYNEQFF
TRBD2	TRBV14	NA	TRBJ2-1	TGTGCCAGCAGCCAAGCGATCGGACTAGCGGGAGTTAATGAGCAGTTCTTC	CASSQAIGLAGVNEQFF
NA	TRBV6-4	NA	TRBJ2-2	TGTGCCAGCAGTTTAAATACGAACACCGGGGAGCTGTTTTTT	CASSLNTNTGELFF
NA	TRBV11-2	NA	TRBJ2-5	TGTGCCAGCAGCACAATGATTCAAGAGACCCAGTACTTC	CASSTMIQETQYF
NA	TRBV20-1	NA	TRBJ1-2	TGCAGTGCTAGCCCCGGGGGTTACACCTTC	CSASPGGYTF
NA	TRBV18	NA	TRBJ2-5	TGTGCCAGCTCACCAAGGAGGGCAGAGACCCAGTACTTC	CASSPRRAETQYF
NA	TRBV6-1	NA	TRBJ2-2	TGTGCCAGCAGACGGACACTGGACACCGGGGAGCTGTTTTTT	CASRRTLDTGELFF
NA	TRBV6-5	NA	TRBJ1-1	TGTGCCAGCACAGTGGGACTTTTGAACACTGAAGCTTTCTTT	CASTVGLLNTEAFF
TRBD1	TRBV7-2	once	TRBJ2-5	TGTGCCAGCAGCACGGGACAGGGAGTAGAGACCCAGTACTTC	CASSTGQGVETQYF
NA	TRBV5-1	NA	TRBJ1-3	TGCGCCAGCAGCTTTTTATCCACATCGGGGAGCTCTGGAAACACCATATATTTT	CASSFLSTSGSSGNTIYF
NA	TRBV9	NA	TRBJ1-2	TGTGCCAGCAGCAGCAGGGAGGACTATGGCTACACCTTC	CASSSREDYGYTF
NA	TRBV6-6	NA	TRBJ2-6	TGTGCCAGCAGTAAACCAGGGGTTTGGGGGGCCAACGTCCTGACTTTC	CASSKPGVWGANVLTF
NA	TRBV6-5	NA	TRBJ1-1	TGTGCCAGCAGTTACTCGGCAGGGCGGAACACTGAAGCTTTCTTT	CASSYSAGRNTEAFF
TRBD1	TRBV24-1	NA	TRBJ2-1	TGTGCCACCAGCACGGGACAGGGGGCGGGTGAGCAGTTCTTC	CATSTGQGAGEQFF
TRBD1	TRBV9	NA	TRBJ1-5	TGTGCCAGCAGCGTAGGACAGGGAAGCAATCAGCCCCAGCATTTT	CASSVGQGSNQPQHF
TRBD1	TRBV29-1	NA	TRBJ1-1	TGCAGCGTTGCGACAGGGGGCACTGAAGCTTTCTTT	CSVATGGTEAFF
NA	TRBV5-4	NA	TRBJ1-4	TGTGCCAGCAGCTTGCTGACAGCAACTAATGAAAAACTGTTTTTT	CASSLLTATNEKLFF
TRBD1	TRBV7-8	NA	TRBJ1-1	TGTGCCAGCAGACAGGGGGCCACTGAAGCTTTCTTT	CASRQGATEAFF
TRBD2	TRBV5-6	NA	TRBJ2-7	TGTGCCAGCAGCTTGTATAGGAGCGGGAAGGAAGAGCAGTACTTC	CASSLYRSGKEEQYF
NA	TRBV9	few	TRBJ1-6	TGTGCCAGCAGCGTAGATACAGGCTTTAATTCACCCCTCCACTTT	CASSVDTGFNSPLHF
TRBD2	TRBV7-2	NA	TRBJ2-7	TGTGCCAGCAGCTTAGGGTGGACTAGCGGGAACTACGAGCAGTACTTC	CASSLGWTSGNYEQYF
NA	TRBV30	NA	TRBJ2-3	TGTGCCCGGGGGAGGACAGATACGCAGTATTTT	CARGRTDTQYF
TRBD2	TRBV7-2	once	TRBJ2-5	TGTGCCAGCAGCTCTCTAGCGGGGCTGTACCAAGAGACCCAGTACTTC	CASSSLAGLYQETQYF
NA	TRBV7-2	NA	TRBJ1-2	TGTGCCAGCAGCCCCCCACCGAGGCGTGGTGTAGGCTACACCTTC	CASSPPPRRGVGYTF
NA	TRBV15	NA	TRBJ1-3	TGTGCCACCAGCAGAGAAGGGGTCACTGGAAACACCATATATTTT	CATSREGVTGNTIYF